This T cell receptor beta chain was retrieved from a study of cytomegalovirus exposure and HLA in healthy donors listed by TCRdb under 2017. Notes on the research overall: In an earlier analysis of under 600 of the donors, 276 Gb of sequence data and some 120 million unique TCR beta sequences from 150 million to 200 million T cells were reported. In addition to the first cohort of about 650 subjects, a separate validation cohort of approximately 130 different subjects was used. To predict cytomegalovirus infection status, the study brought together high-throughput TCR immunosequencing, statistical association of individual TCRs with disease status, and machine learning. HLA typing covered class I and class II loci at four-digit resolution. Alongside the repertoire data, information on donor age, sex, ethnicity and CMV serostatus was compiled. An early release that covered around 590 HLA-typed donors contained around 300 gigabases of sequencing data and tens of millions of unique TCR sequences. Rather than drawing on any new phenotypic data, the later analysis identified candidate immune exposures from TCR beta sequences and the way those sequences occurred across donors. Among around 400 genotyped donors of the cohort, an average of approximately 240,000 unique TCR beta nucleotide sequences was sequenced per donor, of which 15% to 20% were non-productive. In a later analysis, previously published TCR beta repertoires from about 670 donors were re-analyzed and high-resolution HLA genotyping was added so that TCR occurrence patterns could be studied. An earlier analysis of a few hundred of the donors applied high-throughput TCR beta sequencing to assess whether each TCR beta V gene segment acted as functional or pseudogenic. Of the roughly 400 genotyped donors, around 81% fell in the genetic ancestry cluster associated with self-reported Caucasian donors. Several DR-DQ haplotypes were handled as single units for association and clustering because linkage in the cohort was strong. The T cell repertoires of 550 to 850 subjects were profiled by immunosequencing and related to cytomegalovirus serostatus. The study aimed to test whether signatures of past pathogen exposure could be identified by cataloging public T cell receptors. In a later genetic analysis, genome-wide SNP genotypes for about three fifths of the roughly 670 donors were used, and that subset was treated as a discovery cohort. Every repertoire in the discovery cohort had been generated on one and the same sequencing platform. The number of typed donors differed by locus: about 629-630 for A, B, C, DRB1 and DQB1; roughly 510 for DQA1; roughly 600 for DPA1; and 400 to 480 for DPB1.

The cohort was made up of roughly 670 healthy bone marrow donors. At the time of sampling, every cohort member was nominally healthy, though immune exposures that went unrecorded were likely present. The donor was CMV seronegative and was included in the group of a few hundred seronegative cohort members. A peripheral blood sample was collected from each donor, and TCR beta sequencing was performed on peripheral blood mononuclear cells. Genomic DNA was extracted from the blood cell samples with the Qiagen DNeasy Blood Extraction Kit. The method behind the library was the immunoSEQ multiplex PCR assay. The multiplex PCR relied on a mix of 60 forward primers for TCR Vbeta segments and 13 reverse primers for TCR Jbeta segments. A multiplex PCR assay on genomic DNA amplified the CDR3 region of rearranged TCR beta genes. On the Illumina HiSeq System, the amplified TCR beta libraries were sequenced as 87-base-pair reads. Per the original workflow: A later analysis counted tens of millions of unique TCR beta chains across the 690 or so repertoires, and roughly 11 million of these chains were shared by at least two donors. Raw reads were error-corrected and collapsed into unique sequences with a nearest-neighbor algorithm that merged closely related sequences to remove PCR and sequencing errors. Alignment of CDR3 sequences to IMGT reference sequences was used to assign V, D and J gene segments. For a sequence to be retained, at least a six-nucleotide match to both a V gene segment and a J gene segment was required. A rearrangement was called productive if the CDR3 had no stop codons and remained in frame with V and J, and every other rearrangement was called non-productive. Following IMGT convention, CDR3 was defined as the stretch from the second conserved V-encoded cysteine up to the conserved J-encoded phenylalanine. The earlier analysis of 500 to 750 of the donors excluded any sequence lacking an unambiguous match to a single V gene segment. In an earlier analysis of approximately 560 of the donors, a V segment was called functional when productive rearrangements were above 56.7%, and segregating when the standard deviation between donors exceeded 5%. A statistical classification framework was built for diagnosing cytomegalovirus status from the catalog of TCR beta chain sequences. A later analysis assigned V and J genes by comparing TCR nucleotide sequences with IMGT/GENE-DB human TR gene sequences. A later analysis assigned CDR3 sequences and most-parsimonious VDJ recombination scenarios with the TCRdist pipeline. In a later analysis, each TCR beta chain was defined by its CDR3 amino acid sequence together with its V-gene family, and reads without a unique V-gene family were excluded. In a later analysis, 450 to 600 highly shared, low-generation-probability nucleotide sequences were removed to address suspected cross-contamination and a sequencing artifact. In a later analysis, a clonal expansion index was calculated for each public chain from normalized within-repertoire ranks of inferred template counts. In a later analysis, generation probabilities were computed using a VDJ recombination model fitted to out-of-frame rearrangements, and the results were checked against IGoR. A later analysis scored TCR-TCR, TCR-HLA and TCR-CMV co-occurrence with hypergeometric tests, applying a repertoire-size bias correction to TCR pairs. To estimate false discovery rates, a later analysis permuted the HLA or CMV assignments 20 times. In a later analysis, co-occurring TCRs were grouped using DBSCAN, and TCRdist sequence similarity was added for clustering within HLA-allele-positive subsets. For co-occurrence clustering, repertoires with fewer than 30,000 or more than 120,000 public chains were excluded, along with 4 to 6 repertoires with anomalous nucleotide sharing. TCRdb obtained this table from immuneACCESS and retained in-frame rearrangements with V and J assigned. These tables miss some clones; where compared with another copy, unresolved V genes account for less than half of the shortfall, and the remainder is unexplained. The DNA was the basis for D and trimming; V, J and clone size are from that table. The sample table lists some 150,000 clones, around 87% of them with a count of one. More than 4% of the sample comes from the top ten.

For this clone: The antigen this receptor binds is unknown. Base qualities are missing; no much larger clone stands one base away.

From cysteine to phenylalanine, the CDR3 is 16 amino acids long. CDR3 DNA only is kept here, 48 bases in frame from base 1. V ends up 7 bases short and J 0 bases short, with an unmatched junction base count of 9. CDR1 and CDR2 were assigned from the germline V gene as SGHTA and FQGNSA. Study-wide conclusions, independent of this receptor: For the cohort, immune exposure information was limited to CMV serostatus. Because HLA typing was unavailable for some donors at each locus, only the typed subset was used in association tests. The presence/absence analyses assumed that sequencing depth was roughly uniform across donors, and that assumption may not be true. Only TCR beta chains were sequenced in this cohort, and the absence of alpha or paired-chain data limited detectable features. An earlier analysis of approximately 570 of the donors showed that most TCR beta V segments appeared in productive rearrangements either about 87% or about 30% of the time, which broadly matched IMGT annotations. Correlated functional status among segregating V segments might reflect linkage disequilibrium, but an unknown experimental factor could not be ruled out. According to the authors, the approach could potentially be generalized to other disease states and immunological phenotypes. In vitro tests confirmed that three of the cytomegalovirus-associated TCR beta chains recognize cytomegalovirus antigens. In a later analysis, the rate of TCR association differed among HLA loci, with DRB1 alleles having the most associated TCRs and HLA-C alleles having the fewest. A further reported finding was that TCR beta sequences accurately predicted the HLA-A and HLA-B alleles for most subjects in the first cohort. Specific HLA alleles were associated with over 15,000 TCR beta sequences at a false discovery rate of 0.05 in a later analysis. In a later genetic analysis, a missense DCLRE1C variant was associated with V-gene and J-gene trimming of TCR beta chains, and the association was replicated in an independent cohort. A later genetic analysis reported fewer N-insertions in productive TCRs among donors in an Asian-associated ancestry cluster than the approximately 670-donor mean. A cluster of highly shared sequence variants was judged likely to be a technical artifact of the sequencing pipeline. The classifier was reported to diagnose cytomegalovirus status with high specificity and sensitivity in both the original and validation cohorts. The 87-base-pair reads could not distinguish some IMGT-functional V segments, including TRBV6-2 and TRBV6-3, so those segments were excluded. The earlier analysis of 587 of the donors excluded roughly 16 rarely observed V segments, including chromosome 9 orphons, because counts were too low. In a later analysis, several top co-occurrence clusters were reported to appear linked to parvovirus B19, influenza, CMV and Epstein-Barr virus. According to a later analysis, most CMV-associated TCR beta chains appeared to be HLA-restricted, and the HLA associations seemed to be driven largely by CMV exposure. A later analysis found that HLA-associated TCR beta chains were more clonally expanded and had lower generation probabilities than equally common non-associated chains. Assigning TCR associations to individual alleles was difficult when HLA alleles, especially DR and DQ, strongly co-occurred. Across donors, most TCR sequences were observed very rarely, whereas some public TCRs were present in many individuals. In the study, 150 to 200 TCR beta chains were listed as associated with cytomegalovirus.

Here the chain combines TRBV7-2 and TRBJ1-3, and 7 junctional nucleotides match TRBD1. This sequence was found in a young woman in good health and CMV-seronegative. Material: PBMCs. CDR3 region: CASNRQGLISGNTIYF. At the DNA level, the sequence is TGTGCCAGCAACCGACAGGGCCTAATCTCTGGAAACACCATATATTTT.